This T cell receptor beta chain was sequenced in a study of blood T cell repertoires in COVID-19. Turning to the study itself: Specimens from acute and convalescent COVID-19 originated in the United States, Italy and Spain.

The CDR3 loop spans 15 amino acids. Trimming pared 3 bases from V and 0 bases from J, leaving 9 bases between. Germline CDR1 and CDR2: LNHDA and SQIVND (reference sequence). The method was immunoSEQ multiplex PCR; TCRdb's version includes in-frame clones alone and lacks a portion of them. There are about 120,000 clones in the sample; around 89% occur only once, and approximately 4.3% lies in the top ten. The chain employs TRBV19 and TRBJ1-3, with D uncertain. The sequenced sample was peripheral blood. The TCR originated in a man between 60 and 75 years old with COVID-19, enrolled during active disease. CDR3 protein: CASSIGGISGNTIYF. The CDR3 DNA reads TGTGCCAGTAGTATTGGAGGGATCTCTGGAAACACCATATATTTT. Together with reference TRBV19 and TRBJ1-3, the CDR3 gives the full variable domain: DGGITQSPKYLFRKEGQNVTLSCEQNLNHDAMYWYRQDPGQGLRLIYYSQIVNDFQKGDIAEGYSVSREKKESFPLTVTSAQKNPTAFYLCASSIGGISGNTIYFGEGSWLTVV.